This paragraph reports one T cell receptor beta chain. This clonotype was seen a single time. The antigen it binds to is not known. No base-level quality is on record; no much larger clone is a single base apart. This specimen comes from a study of identical twins (dated by TCRdb to 2016 to 2017). For context, the study as a whole: TCR alpha and beta repertoires from monozygotic twins, unrelated adults of various ages and cord blood were deep-sequenced to test whether fetal clonotypes persist. Replicate twin experiments were performed at different times using different library preparation protocols to rule out contamination.

V loses 1 base of germline sequence and J loses 9 bases, and the interval between the two ends is 12 bases. CDR1 and CDR2, looked up from the germline V gene, are KGHDR and SFDVKD. The CDR3 holds 14 amino acids from the cysteine to the phenylalanine. The retained sequence is limited to the CDR3, 42 bases, with the frame set at the first base. Only healthy Caucasian donors were included. The protocol used for the library was 5' RACE. The sequencing machine was an Illumina HiSeq 2000. A universal primer binding site was introduced by template switching, and a unique molecular identifier was present in the final cDNA, enabling accurate counting of TCR cDNA molecules. First-strand cDNA for TCR alpha and beta chains was synthesized from specific primers in the conserved constant-segment region. Each cDNA library was double barcoded, with a SMART-Mk sample barcode plus Illumina barcodes, to control for contamination. TruSeq adapter sequences along with Illumina sample barcodes were introduced in two successive PCR steps. TCR alpha and beta cDNA libraries were sequenced on the Illumina HiSeq platform with custom primers. Per the authors' processing: Unique molecular identifiers were extracted from raw reads with MiGEC, and CDR3 positions were determined with MiXCR. For each individual, recombination models were inferred using an EM algorithm with the repgenHMM and IGoR tools. The tcR package in R was used for shared clonotype analysis, with sharing normalized by the product of cloneset sizes. Out-of-frame nonproductive sequences were analyzed to study raw recombination free of thymic and clonal selection effects. TCRdb reprocessed the public reads (quality trimming at Q25 with fastp, clone calling with MiXCR) and kept in-frame beta chains. For every CDR3 protein sequence, its rows merge into one entry that carries the most common genes and DNA. The V and J calls reflect TCRdb's pipeline rather than the authors' work. This sample holds 1.5 million or so distinct CDR3 sequences; about 30% were observed only once. The ten largest clonotypes hold about 0.27% of the sample.

Here is what the overall study found, with its caveats: Zero-insertion analyses could be partly confounded by invariant T cells such as MAIT and iNKT, though diverse VJ usage argued against such confounding for most clonotypes. Because the same donors could not be followed over many years, the conclusions depended on cross-sectional statistical analysis. Out-of-frame TCR alpha sequences shared between twins showed an excess of low generation-probability sequences compared with coincidental sharing between unrelated individuals. In beta out-of-frame sequences, excess twin sharing was weaker, because having fewer shared sequences lowered the signal-to-noise ratio. Abundant cord blood beta clonotypes had fewer insertions, young adult naive repertoires showed a similar but weaker trend, and memory repertoires showed no such trend. Recombination models systematically underestimated out-of-frame TCR alpha sharing in monozygotic twins but agreed with sharing between unrelated individuals.

The sequenced material came from cord blood. This sequence uses TRBV24-1 and TRBJ1-5; the D gene is perhaps TRBD1, on 5 matching bases. This receptor was obtained from a newborn girl in good health. The nucleotides are TGTGCCACCAGTGATTTCCGTCAGGGTTCGCCCCAGCATTTT. It codes for CATSDFRQGSPQHF.